The source of this T cell receptor beta chain is a study of cytomegalovirus exposure and HLA in healthy donors. The PCR contained 60 Vbeta and 13 Jbeta primers. Original handling: It was a later analysis that counted roughly 80 million unique TCR beta chains, of which roughly 10 million were shared. Sequenced by immunoSEQ multiplex PCR; TCRdb stores in-frame clones only, minus some. V and J calls plus clone size are reproduced from that table; the DNA served to infer D and trimming. The sample yields approximately 150,000 clones, nearly 80% seen once. V lost 5 bases and J lost 7; bases outside the gene matches: 11. CDR1 and CDR2 (germline): SGHAT, FQDESV (reference sequence). There are 15 residues in the CDR3.

The source of this sequence is a woman in her thirties or forties in good health and CMV-seronegative. The chain links TRBV11-1 to TRBJ2-5; 9 bases align to TRBD2. Input material: PBMCs. The DNA of the CDR3 is TGTGCCAGCAGCCTGGGGCGGGGGGGTGGTCGGACCCAGTACTTC. It specifies CASSLGRGGGRTQYF.